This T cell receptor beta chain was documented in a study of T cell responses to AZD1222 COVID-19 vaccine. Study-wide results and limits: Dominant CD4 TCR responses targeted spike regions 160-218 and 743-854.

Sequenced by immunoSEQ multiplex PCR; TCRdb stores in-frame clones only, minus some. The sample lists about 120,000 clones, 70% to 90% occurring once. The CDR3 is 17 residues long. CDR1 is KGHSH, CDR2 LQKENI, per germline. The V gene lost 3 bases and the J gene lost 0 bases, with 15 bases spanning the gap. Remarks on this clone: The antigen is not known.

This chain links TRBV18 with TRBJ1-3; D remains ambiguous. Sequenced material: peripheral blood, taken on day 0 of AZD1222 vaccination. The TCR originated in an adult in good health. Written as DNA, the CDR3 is TGTGCCAGCTCACCCCGGGCAGCTGGTCTCTCTGGAAACACCATATATTTT. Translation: CASSPRAAGLSGNTIYF.